This record covers a single T cell receptor (beta chain). The data belong to a study of blood T cell repertoires in COVID-19. Looking at the study overall: Acute-phase and convalescent COVID-19 samples originated in the United States, Italy and Spain.

Some clones are missing from TCRdb's copy, which holds only in-frame ones; the method was immunoSEQ multiplex PCR. This repertoire shows approximately 250,000 clones, approximately 89% found once; its top ten account for just under 9%. CDR3 length: 14 residues. V lost 10 bases and J lost 1; bases outside the gene matches: 8. Germline V gene data show CDR1 as MNHEY and CDR2 as SVGAGI. Sequences were obtained from peripheral blood. The origin of this receptor is a man between 35 and 55 years old with active or convalescent COVID-19. The chain links TRBV6-5 to TRBJ2-7; 9 bases align to TRBD1. The CDR3, as DNA: TGTGCCACCGAAAGAGGACAGGGGTCCTACGAGCAGTACTTC. Its translation is CATERGQGSYEQYF.